This T cell receptor beta chain was identified in a study of identical twins. Study findings and constraints: Out-of-frame alpha sequences common to twins exhibited a surplus of low generation probability. Cross-sectional statistics underpinned the conclusions; the same donors were not followed.

TCRdb re-called the 5' RACE reads with MiXCR, one entry per CDR3 protein. Of some 250,000 distinct CDR3 sequences listed, over 9.5% are singletons. V was clipped by 5 bases and J by 6 bases; unmatched bases: 1. The CDR3 is 12 amino acids. CDR1 and CDR2 (germline): DFQATT, SNEGSKA (reference sequence). As to this clonotype: Its target is unknown.

The same data also contributed to another study, on yellow fever vaccine responses in identical twins.

This sequence was found in a woman aged 18-29 years in good health. Sequenced: memory (CD45RO+) T cells sorted from blood. J is TRBJ2-2 and V is TRBV20-1, with 9 positions matching TRBD2. The CDR3 region has the DNA TGCAGTGCTCAGCGGGAGGCCGGGGAGCTGTTTTTT. Translating it yields CSAQREAGELFF.